Listed here is a single T cell receptor (beta chain). Its antigen is still unknown. Extraction of RNA preceded its reverse transcription into cDNA, which served as the sequencing template. Using immunoSEQ multiplex PCR, the repertoire was profiled, and TCRdb retains in-frame clones only, with some absent. The repertoire includes 200,000 to 250,000 clones, less than 75% of them detected once, and more than 1.5% sits in the top ten. These data are taken from a study of CD8+ T cells in alopecia areata. Whole-study context: Percent of scalp involved defined treated patients' severity scores. Study-level findings and limits: Normal-skin resident alphabeta T cells also appear among scalp sample sequences.

Described treatment: oral pan-JAK inhibitor, 5-10 mg twice daily. Sequences were derived from CD4+ T cells sorted from blood, sampled at week 4, from a patient treated with tofacitinib. The sequence was obtained from a human donor with alopecia areata.

As DNA, the CDR3 is TGCAGCGTTGATCAGTTCTCTAGCTCTGGGGCCAACGTCCTGACTTTC. This gives the protein CSVDQFSSSGANVLTF. The rearrangement links TRBV29-1 to TRBJ2-6; D remains ambiguous. There are 16 residues in the CDR3. V was shortened by 3 bases and J by 0 bases, with 12 bases between the two germline ends. Germline-derived CDR1 and CDR2 are SQVTM and ANQGSEA.